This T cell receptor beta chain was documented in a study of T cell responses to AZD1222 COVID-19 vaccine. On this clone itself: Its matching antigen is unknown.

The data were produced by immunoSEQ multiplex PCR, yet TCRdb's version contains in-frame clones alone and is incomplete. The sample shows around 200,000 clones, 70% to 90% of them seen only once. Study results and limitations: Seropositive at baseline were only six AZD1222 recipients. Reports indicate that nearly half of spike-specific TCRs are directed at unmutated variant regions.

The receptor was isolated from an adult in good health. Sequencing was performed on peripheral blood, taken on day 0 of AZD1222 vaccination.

The DNA of the CDR3 is TGTGCCAGCAGACAGGGGTTTGAAGCTTTCTTT. Residues: CASRQGFEAFF. The chain is built from TRBV12-3 or TRBV12-4 and TRBJ1-1, with 7 positions matching TRBD1. After removal of 6 bases from V and 7 bases from J, the junction contained 2 bases not matched to a gene. The CDR3 runs to 11 residues.